The following is a T cell receptor beta chain sequence with its context. The data derive from a study of shared clonotypes between healthy human individuals. The V gene's germline CDR1 is LNHDA and CDR2 SQIVND (reference sequence). The CDR3 has 14 amino acids. Trimming took 7 bases from V and 7 from J; bases not matched to a gene: 11. CD4+ cells were split into CD45RA+ naive and CD45RA-negative memory subsets. This table comes from immunoSEQ multiplex PCR, and its TCRdb copy is limited to in-frame clones, with some not included. This table has about 960,000 clones, less than 85% appearing once. The sample was memory CD4+ T cells sorted from blood. The subset here: CD45RA-negative fraction. This chain links TRBV19 with TRBJ1-2, with 8 bases that match TRBD1. The clonotype was recovered from a man between 18 and 29 years old in good health. In DNA form, the CDR3 reads TGTGCCAGTATTTCGGCAGGGGGCGCCGGTGGCTACACCTTC. It codes for CASISAGGAGGYTF.